These 31 T cell receptor beta chains share one sample of origin, sequenced in a study of T cell repertoires in cytomegalovirus infection. MiXCR, run by TCRdb on the reads, gives a single entry per CDR3 protein. The sample has hundreds of thousands of distinct CDR3 sequences, roughly 43% seen once. No antigen is known for these receptors. The sample was cultured PBMCs, taken from culture after CMV antigen stimulation. The receptors stem from a human donor in good health (CMV status not recorded). Some clones in this sample may be carry-over from other donors' samples.

This clonotype was counted between two and nine times. This chain links TRBV6-2 or TRBV6-3 with TRBJ2-7; 9 positions agree with TRBD1. Germline assignment: CDR1 MNHEY and CDR2 SVGEGT. V lost 7 bases and J lost 3; bases outside the gene matches: 10. CDR3 size: 15 residues. The CDR3 nucleotides read TGTGCCAGCACCGACCGTCAGACAGGGGGCTACGAGCAGTACTTC. Amino acid sequence: CASTDRQTGGYEQYF.

This chain links TRBV10-3 with TRBJ1-5; D remains unclear. The V gene's germline CDR1 is ENHRY and CDR2 SYGVKD. The CDR3 spans 14 residues. V was pared by 1 base and J by 5 bases, with 9 bases between. The CDR3 nucleotides read TGTGCCATCAGTGAGTACGGCACTGATCAGCCCCAGCATTTT. It yields the protein CAISEYGTDQPQHF.

V and J are TRBV19 and TRBJ1-5; a possible D gene is TRBD1 (5 bases). The CDR3 is 16 amino acids. The V gene's germline CDR1 is LNHDA and CDR2 SQIVND (reference sequence). The ends were cut back, 3 bases at V and 8 bases at J, with 20 bases in the middle. CDR3 nucleotide sequence: TGTGCCAGTAGTATGCGGTTATGGGGCCCTAGTAAGCCCCAGCATTTT. Its translation: CASSMRLWGPSKPQHF.

Turning to this clonotype: A much larger clone lies one base from this, so it may be a read error. The rearrangement joins TRBV2 to TRBJ1-1, with D possibly matching TRBD1 (6 bases). The CDR3 extends over 13 amino acids. Looked up from germline, CDR1 is SNHLY and CDR2 is FYNNEI. With 6 bases removed from V and 1 base from J, the gap between germline ends came to 9 bases. The CDR3 sequence is CASRGQSNTEAFF. DNA of the CDR3: TGTGCCAGCAGAGGACAGTCGAACACTGAAGCTTTCTTT.

This chain links TRBV7-9 with TRBJ1-2, with TRBD1 as a possible D gene (6 bases). The CDR3 consists of 12 residues. CDR1 is SEHNR, CDR2 FQNEAQ, per germline (reference sequence). V lost 8 bases and J 4 bases, leaving 11 bases between the germline ends. CDR3: CASQRDTYGYTF. CDR3 sequence (DNA): TGTGCCAGCCAACGGGACACCTATGGCTACACCTTC.

The chain combines TRBV29-1 with TRBJ1-1; TRBD1 aligns across 7 bases. The CDR3 sequence is 14 residues long. CDR1 SQVTM and CDR2 ANQGSEA come from the germline V gene. Germline trimming cut 3 bases from V and 5 bases from J; bases unmatched to any gene: 9. The CDR3 reads CSVDAGRGQTEAFF. The CDR3 DNA reads as TGCAGCGTTGATGCCGGGCGGGGACAGACTGAAGCTTTCTTT.

As DNA, the CDR3 is TGTGCCAGTAGTCGAGCCCCTGTATTAATTCGCAAGGTGGATACGCAGTATTTT. Translating it yields CASSRAPVLIRKVDTQYF. V and J are TRBV19 and TRBJ2-3; D is unclear. Trimming left V 5 bases short and J 6 bases short, with 27 bases between. The CDR3 runs to 18 residues. The germline V gene has CDR1 LNHDA and CDR2 SQIVND (reference sequence).

This clonotype was recorded a few times. One junction end disagrees with the germline gene, perhaps due to a read error. The genes are TRBV7-9 and TRBJ2-1; D ambiguous. The germline CDR1 and CDR2 sequences are SEHNR and FQNEAQ (reference sequence). The CDR3 sequence is 13 residues long. The CDR3 coding sequence is TGTGCCAGCTATCTCAACGTCGAGCACAGATACGTCTTC. Its translation is CASYLNVEHRYVF.

This chain joins TRBV7-9 and TRBJ1-6; tentatively, D is TRBD1 (6 bases). CDR3 length: 16 residues. Trimming shortened V by 2 bases and J by 10 bases, and 18 bases separated the two germline ends. Germline V gene data show CDR1 as SEHNR and CDR2 as FQNEAQ (reference sequence). CDR3 coding DNA: TGTGCCAGCAGCTTAAGTCGCAGGGGTTCGTGGTCACCCCTCCACTTT. Encoded protein: CASSLSRRGSWSPLHF.

V and J are TRBV6-2 or TRBV6-3 and TRBJ2-3; the match to TRBD2 covers 10 bases. The CDR3 length is 17 residues. Germline lookup yields CDR1 MNHEY and CDR2 SVGEGT. V lost 1 base and J lost 1; bases outside the gene matches: 5. CDR3 amino acids: CASSYFELAGRTDTQYF. The CDR3, as DNA: TGTGCCAGCAGTTACTTTGAACTAGCGGGACGCACAGATACGCAGTATTTT.

CDR3 nucleotides: TGTGCCAGCAGTCAACCCCTCGGACAGAGAAATGAAAAACTGTTTTTT. It yields the protein CASSQPLGQRNEKLFF. The chain has TRBV6-8 and TRBJ1-4; D might be TRBD1 (6 bases). Trimming stripped 5 bases from V and 5 bases from J, with 18 bases between. From germline, CDR1 is MNHGY and CDR2 SAAAGT. This CDR3 is 16 amino acids long.

There are a few counts of this clonotype. This chain uses TRBV12-3 or TRBV12-4 with TRBJ1-4, with TRBD1 matching 7 bases. The V and J ends lost 4 bases and 3 bases, in that order; junction bases with no gene match: 5. The CDR3 runs 15 residues. The CDR3: CASSSTGDSNEKLFF. Written as DNA, the CDR3 is TGTGCCAGCAGTTCCACAGGGGATTCTAATGAAAAACTGTTTTTT.

V is TRBV7-9 and J is TRBJ1-4; 7 bases match TRBD1. J lost 4 bases, V lost 11 bases, and 10 bases had no gene match. This CDR3 has 14 residues. The germline V gene has CDR1 SEHNR and CDR2 FQNEAQ (reference sequence). The CDR3 reads CAGEGDSDNEKLFF. The CDR3 DNA sequence: TGTGCCGGGGAGGGGGACAGTGATAATGAAAAACTGTTTTTT.

In this sample, this clonotype turned up a few times. The CDR3: CASRGAPQEKLFF. The CDR3 nucleotides are TGTGCCAGCCGGGGGGCTCCTCAGGAAAAACTGTTTTTT. The V and J genes are TRBV6-1 and TRBJ1-4, with a weak D call TRBD1 (6 bases). Germline CDR1 is MNHNS and CDR2 is SASEGT. Trimming shortened V by 8 bases and J by 8 bases, and 15 bases separated the two germline ends. The CDR3 is 13 amino acids.

J is TRBJ1-1 and V is TRBV29-1, with D unresolved. This CDR3 spans 13 amino acids. Trimming took 7 bases from V and 2 from J, leaving 14 bases between them. CDR1 is SQVTM and CDR2 is ANQGSEA in the germline V gene. The CDR3: CSAGLADNTEAFF. The CDR3, as DNA: TGCAGCGCCGGACTGGCAGATAACACTGAAGCTTTCTTT.

This chain uses TRBV7-9 with TRBJ2-3, with TRBD2 identical over 9 bases. Germline V gives CDR1 SEHNR, CDR2 FQNEAQ (reference sequence). The J segment lost 4 bases and the V segment lost 4 bases, leaving 9 bases of the junction unmatched. The CDR3 is made up of 16 amino acids. The CDR3 DNA reads TGTGCCAGCAGCTACATAGCGGGAGCTTGGGCAGATACGCAGTATTTT. Protein product: CASSYIAGAWADTQYF. The full variable domain, its missing parts supplied by reference TRBV7-9 and TRBJ2-3, is DTGVSQNPRHKITKRGQNVTFRCDPISEHNRLYWYRQTLGQGPEFLTYFQNEAQLEKSRLLSDRFSAERPKGSFSTLEIQRTEQGDSAMYLCASSYIAGAWADTQYFGPGTRLTVL.

The chain combines TRBV4-1 with TRBJ2-1, with a tentative D call TRBD2 (5 bases). CDR1 MGHRA and CDR2 YSYEKL come from the germline V gene. V dropped 4 bases and J dropped 7 bases, with 17 bases sitting between them. The CDR3 extends over 15 amino acids. The chain's CDR3 is CASSLLPSLRNEQFF. The CDR3 DNA follows: TGCGCCAGCAGCCTGCTTCCTAGCTTAAGAAATGAGCAGTTCTTC.

This clonotype was observed once. The chain recombines TRBV7-2 with TRBJ2-1; 7 nucleotides align to TRBD2. The germline V gene encodes CDR1 SGHTA and CDR2 FQGNSA. The CDR3 spans 15 residues. Trimming took 2 bases from V and 6 from J; bases not matched to a gene: 7. CDR3 DNA: TGTGCCAGCAGCTTAATTTTAGGGAGGGGCAATGAGCAGTTCTTC. Amino acids: CASSLILGRGNEQFF.

This clonotype was recorded at least ten times. The chain carries TRBV7-2 and TRBJ2-5, with D perhaps TRBD2 (7 bases). CDR1 is SGHTA, CDR2 FQGNSA, per germline. The CDR3 length is 15 residues. Trimming took off 5 bases at V and 9 bases at J, with 22 bases between the two ends. The CDR3 is CASSKGGESWRAQYF. Written as DNA, the CDR3 is TGTGCCAGCAGCAAAGGGGGGGAGTCGTGGCGGGCCCAGTACTTC. Based on the CDR3 plus reference TRBV7-2 and TRBJ2-5, the full variable domain is GAGVSQSPSNKVTEKGKDVELRCDPISGHTALYWYRQSLGQGLEFLIYFQGNSAPDKSGLPSDRFSAERTGGSVSTLTIQRTQQEDSAVYLCASSKGGESWRAQYFGPGTRLLVL.

This sequence joins TRBV7-9 and TRBJ2-1; D may be TRBD2 (5 bases). V was clipped by 5 bases and J by 9 bases, with 14 bases between them. Germline CDR1 and CDR2: SEHNR and FQNEAQ (reference sequence). This CDR3 has 13 amino acids. This CDR3 is CASSTPPRGEQFF. The CDR3 region has the DNA TGTGCCAGCAGCACTCCCCCCCGGGGTGAGCAGTTCTTC.

The chain employs TRBV24-1 and TRBJ2-1; 9 bases align to TRBD1. V trimming: 4 bases; J trimming: 6 bases; junction bases outside the gene matches: 6. Germline V gene data show CDR1 as KGHDR and CDR2 as SFDVKD. This CDR3 comprises 15 residues. The CDR3 here is CATSETTGGFNEQFF. Here the CDR3 DNA reads TGTGCCACCAGTGAAACGACAGGGGGGTTCAATGAGCAGTTCTTC.

The chain recombines TRBV7-2 with TRBJ2-2; 7 bases align to TRBD1. The CDR3 is 14 amino acids. CDR1 and CDR2 from the germline V gene are SGHTA and FQGNSA. V was pared by 5 bases and J by 5 bases, with 5 bases of the junction left unmatched. This CDR3 is CASSGDSQTGELFF. The CDR3 nucleotides read TGTGCCAGCAGCGGGGACAGCCAGACCGGGGAGCTGTTTTTT.

This sequence joins TRBV7-2 and TRBJ2-5; maybe TRBD1 (6 bases). Trimming removed 3 bases from V and 4 bases from J, with 12 bases in between. Germline loops: CDR1 SGHTA, CDR2 FQGNSA. CDR3 length: 14 residues. The chain's CDR3 is CASSFDMGAETQYF. CDR3 in DNA: TGTGCCAGCAGCTTTGATATGGGGGCAGAGACCCAGTACTTC.

The rearrangement joins TRBV6-6 to TRBJ2-5; 7 bases are a match to TRBD2. This CDR3 has 16 residues. V lost 8 bases and J lost 2; bases outside the gene matches: 14. Germline CDR1 reads MNHNY; CDR2 reads SVGAGI (reference sequence). The CDR3 region is CASWAEGSGDQETQYF. The DNA for the CDR3 is TGTGCCAGCTGGGCGGAGGGGAGCGGGGATCAAGAGACCCAGTACTTC.

This clonotype was recorded at least ten times. The chain joins TRBV7-2 to TRBJ1-5, with D tentatively TRBD1 (6 bases). Germline CDR1 and CDR2: SGHTA and FQGNSA. Trimming pared 5 bases from V and 0 bases from J, leaving 11 bases between. The CDR3 runs to 15 residues. The CDR3 DNA is TGTGCCAGCAGCGCACAGGGATATAGCAATCAGCCCCAGCATTTT. Its translation: CASSAQGYSNQPQHF.

The rearrangement joins TRBV5-5 to TRBJ2-1, with D unresolved. This CDR3 region has 13 residues. Trimming took 3 bases from V and 9 from J, leaving 13 bases between them. Germline assignment: CDR1 SGHKS and CDR2 YYEKEE (reference sequence). The DNA of the CDR3 is TGTGCCAGCAGCTCCGCCCCCCGGGTTGAGCAGTTCTTC. Amino acid sequence: CASSSAPRVEQFF.

DNA for the CDR3: TGTGCCAGTAGTCCCAGGGGGCCTTCCTACAATGAGCAGTTCTTC. Translated, it gives CASSPRGPSYNEQFF. The chain couples TRBV19 to TRBJ2-1, with 8 nucleotides matching TRBD1. V was pared by 5 bases and J by 1 base, with 4 bases of the junction left unmatched. Germline CDR1 and CDR2: LNHDA and SQIVND (reference sequence). This CDR3 comprises 15 residues.

This clonotype came up once. The chain's CDR3 is CAISEAYSNQPQHF. The CDR3 nucleotides read TGTGCCATCAGTGAGGCTTATAGCAATCAGCCCCAGCATTTT. This chain connects TRBV10-3 to TRBJ1-5; D gene ambiguous. Trimming cost V 2 bases and J 0 bases, with 5 bases left between them. In germline, CDR1 is ENHRY, CDR2 SYGVKD. This CDR3 contains 14 residues.

The chain carries TRBV7-2 and TRBJ2-7; 9 bases agree with TRBD2. V shed 1 base and J 0 bases; nucleotides not matched to a gene: 7. This CDR3 has 17 residues. The germline V gene has CDR1 SGHTA and CDR2 FQGNSA. CDR3 loop: CASSLVSGSAASYEQYF. CDR3 bases: TGTGCCAGCAGCTTAGTTAGCGGGAGCGCCGCCTCCTACGAGCAGTACTTC.

The rearrangement joins TRBV4-1 to TRBJ2-2, with a possible D match to TRBD1 (5 bases). The CDR3 runs 13 residues. V was clipped by 0 bases and J by 7 bases, with 6 bases between them. Germline CDR1 MGHRA, CDR2 YSYEKL. In DNA, the CDR3 is TGCGCCAGCAGCCAAGAAGGGGTCGGGGAGCTGTTTTTT. As protein: CASSQEGVGELFF.

The chain couples TRBV7-8 to TRBJ2-3; tentatively, D is TRBD2 (6 bases). Trimming cost V 5 bases and J 5 bases, with 11 bases left between them. Germline-derived CDR1 and CDR2 are SGHVS and FQNEAQ. This CDR3 is built from 13 residues. The CDR3 region is CASSLDYVDTQYF. DNA for the CDR3: TGTGCCAGCAGCCTGGACTACGTAGATACGCAGTATTTT. Together with reference TRBV7-8 and TRBJ2-3, the CDR3 gives the full variable domain: GAGVSQSPRYKVAKRGQDVALRCDPISGHVSLFWYQQALGQGPEFLTYFQNEAQLDKSGLPSDRFFAERPEGSVSTLKIQRTQQEDSAVYLCASSLDYVDTQYFGPGTRLTVL.